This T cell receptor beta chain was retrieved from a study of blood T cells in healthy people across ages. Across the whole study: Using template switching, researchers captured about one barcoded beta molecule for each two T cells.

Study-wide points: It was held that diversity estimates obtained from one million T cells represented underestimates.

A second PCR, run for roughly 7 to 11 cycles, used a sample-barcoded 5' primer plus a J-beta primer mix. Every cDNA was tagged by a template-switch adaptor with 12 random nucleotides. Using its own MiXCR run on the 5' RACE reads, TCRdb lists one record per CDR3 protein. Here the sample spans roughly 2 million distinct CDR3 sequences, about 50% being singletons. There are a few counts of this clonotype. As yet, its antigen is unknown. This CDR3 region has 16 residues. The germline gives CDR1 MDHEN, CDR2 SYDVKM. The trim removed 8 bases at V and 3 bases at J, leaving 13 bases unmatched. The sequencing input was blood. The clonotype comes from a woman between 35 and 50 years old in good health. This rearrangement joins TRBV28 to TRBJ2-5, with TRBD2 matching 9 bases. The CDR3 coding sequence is TGTGCCAGCCGGGGCCGGGATAGCGGGGGTAAAGAGACCCAGTACTTC. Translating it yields CASRGRDSGGKETQYF.